A selection of T cell receptor beta chains follows, all from one sample in a study of radiotherapy plus CTLA-4 blockade in lung cancer. The method was immunoSEQ multiplex PCR; TCRdb's version includes in-frame clones alone and lacks a portion of them. The table includes 80,000 or so clones, approximately 80% detected once. The sample was peripheral blood, taken from a patient treated with radiotherapy plus ipilimumab. The receptors were sampled from a human donor with non-small cell lung cancer who had stable disease on radiotherapy plus ipilimumab. Both conserved end residues are part of each CDR3. A D gene is named only where the DNA matches it firmly. Clone size is given for some rows only: seen once, a few or many times, or a class if the clone is expanded.

>TRBJ2-2|TRBV30|.|.
TGTGCCTGGACTTCGGCGAGCACCGGGGAGCTGTTTTTT
CAWTSASTGELFF
>TRBJ2-1|TRBV5-1|TRBD1|.
TGCGCCAGCAGTTCCGGGACAGGGCCTAACAATGAGCAGTTCTTC
CASSSGTGPNNEQFF
>TRBJ1-3|TRBV6-1|.|few
TGTGCCAGCAATTCCCCGGGGGGCGGTGGAAACACCATATATTTT
CASNSPGGGGNTIYF
>TRBJ2-1|TRBV6-6|.|.
TGTGCCTGCTGGGCTGACTACAATGAGCAGTTCTTC
CACWADYNEQFF
>TRBJ2-3|TRBV7-3|TRBD2|.
TGTGCCAGCAGCACCCAGTCTAGCGGGAGGATAGATACGCAGTATTTT
CASSTQSSGRIDTQYF
>TRBJ1-1|TRBV11-2|TRBD1|.
TGTGCCAGCAGTTCCGGGACAGGGGGGGTAGTAGCTTTCTTT
CASSSGTGGVVAFF
>TRBJ2-3|TRBV19|TRBD2|.
TGTGCCAGTAAAGAAAGGCTAGCGGGAGGGACAGATACGCAGTATTTT
CASKERLAGGTDTQYF
>TRBJ2-5|TRBV18|.|.
TGTGCCAGCTCACACGGACAAATCCAAGAGACCCAGTACTTC
CASSHGQIQETQYF
>TRBJ2-7|TRBV25-1|.|.
TGTGCCAGCAGTGAAGTTCTGGTTGATCGCCAGTACTTC
CASSEVLVDRQYF
>TRBJ2-5|TRBV19|TRBD2|.
TGTGCCAGTAGTATAGGGACTAGCGCACCGAGGGAGACCCAGTACTTC
CASSIGTSAPRETQYF
>TRBJ2-1|TRBV7-9|TRBD2|.
TGTGCCAGCAGCTATACGGGCGGGAGTAATGAGCAGTTCTTC
CASSYTGGSNEQFF
>TRBJ1-1|TRBV6-6|TRBD1|few
TGTGCCAGCAGCTTGACAGGGAGGGGGAACACTGAAGCTTTCTTT
CASSLTGRGNTEAFF
>TRBJ1-2|TRBV28|.|.
TGTGCCACCCATTCGGGGGGGGTAAACTATGGCTACACCTTC
CATHSGGVNYGYTF
>TRBJ2-3|TRBV7-6|.|.
TGTGCCAGCAGCTTTGGGAGTTCAACAGATACGCAGTATTTT
CASSFGSSTDTQYF
>TRBJ1-5|TRBV28|TRBD1|.
TGTGCCAGCAAGGGGCAGGGGGATCAGCCCCAGCATTTT
CASKGQGDQPQHF
>TRBJ2-2|TRBV6-5|.|few
TGTGCCAGCACCAAGGGACGGGTCACCGGGGAGCTGTTTTTT
CASTKGRVTGELFF
>TRBJ1-2|TRBV6-6|.|.
TGTGCCAGCAGTGCGCCGGCGGGAGGCTACACCTTC
CASSAPAGGYTF
>TRBJ1-6|TRBV28|.|.
TGTGCCAGCAGGACTAGTGACGGTGATAGTTCACCCCTCCACTTT
CASRTSDGDSSPLHF
>TRBJ2-5|TRBV2|TRBD2|.
TGTGCCGTCCTGGGACTAGGGAAAGAGACCCAGTACTTC
CAVLGLGKETQYF
>TRBJ2-7|TRBV7-2|.|.
TGTGCCAGCAGCTTCACCCCGGGCTCGTCCTACGAGCAGTACTTC
CASSFTPGSSYEQYF
>TRBJ1-2|TRBV2|TRBD1|few
TGTGCCAGCAGTGGGGGTGCCCACCGGGACAGGGGATCTAACTATGGCTACACCTTC
CASSGGAHRDRGSNYGYTF
>TRBJ2-7|TRBV4-2|.|.
TGTGCCAGCAGCCAAGGGTTAGGGGACACTTTACACGAGCAGTACTTC
CASSQGLGDTLHEQYF
>TRBJ1-2|TRBV5-5|.|.
TGTGCCAGCAGGCAGAGAAGGACGGACGCCTCTAACTATGGCTACACCTTC
CASRQRRTDASNYGYTF
>TRBJ1-1|TRBV4-2|.|.
TGTGCCAGCAGCCAAGAGGCCCTGGGGGACACTGAAGCTTTCTTT
CASSQEALGDTEAFF
>TRBJ1-3|TRBV7-2|.|.
TGTGCCAGCAGCTTAGGTGGGGGGGCAGGCTCTGGAAACACCATATATTTT
CASSLGGGAGSGNTIYF
>TRBJ1-2|TRBV7-2|.|.
TGTGCCAGCAGCTTAGGGAAGGGGGGAAACTATGGCTACACCTTC
CASSLGKGGNYGYTF
>TRBJ2-3|TRBV2|.|.
TGTGCCAGCATCCTCCTTAGCACAGATACGCAGTATTTT
CASILLSTDTQYF
>TRBJ1-1|TRBV7-2|.|.
TGTGCCAGCAGCCCGGGTCACGCGAACACTGAAGCTTTCTTT
CASSPGHANTEAFF
>TRBJ2-2|TRBV6-5|.|.
TGTGCCAGCAGTTACTGGGCCTCCAACACCGGGGAGCTGTTTTTT
CASSYWASNTGELFF
>TRBJ2-7|TRBV6-6|TRBD1|.
TGTGCCAGCAGCCCTGGGACAGGGTCGCATCTCGAGCAGTACTTC
CASSPGTGSHLEQYF
>TRBJ1-5|TRBV11-3|TRBD1|.
TGTGCCAGCAGCTTAGATCTCCTCCCGGACAGGGACAATCAGCCCCAGCATTTT
CASSLDLLPDRDNQPQHF
>TRBJ1-6|TRBV6-1|.|.
TGTGCCAGCAGCTTCGACGTCCCTTCGGCTTCACCCCTCCACTTT
CASSFDVPSASPLHF
>TRBJ2-3|TRBV10-3|.|.
TGTGCCATCAGTAGGGGGAGGGACACAGATACGCAGTATTTT
CAISRGRDTDTQYF
>TRBJ1-4|TRBV2|TRBD1|.
TGTGCCAGCGAGAGCCGGGGACAGGGGATAGGACTGTTTTTT
CASESRGQGIGLFF
>TRBJ2-3|TRBV4-2|TRBD2|once
TGTGCCAGCAGCCAAGATAGCGGGGGGGCAGATACGCAGTATTTT
CASSQDSGGADTQYF
>TRBJ1-2|TRBV9|TRBD1|.
TGTGCCAGCAGCGTAGACCGGTTGGGACAGGGGCCCCCTAACTATGGCTACACCTTC
CASSVDRLGQGPPNYGYTF
>TRBJ1-2|TRBV7-9|TRBD1|.
TGTGCCAGCAGCAGGACAGGGGGCGTCTATGGCTACACCTTC
CASSRTGGVYGYTF
>TRBJ2-7|TRBV28|.|.
TGTGCCAGCAGTCCGACGGACAGTTCCCAAGCGGGTCGGCAGTACTTC
CASSPTDSSQAGRQYF
>TRBJ2-7|TRBV5-5|.|.
TGTGCCAGCAGCTTGGCTGCAAACCCAGACTACGAGCAGTACTTC
CASSLAANPDYEQYF
>TRBJ2-5|TRBV5-1|.|few
TGCGCCAGCAGCTTGGGGGATCTCCAAGAGACCCAGTACTTC
CASSLGDLQETQYF
>TRBJ1-3|TRBV11-2|.|.
TGTGCCAGCACCCGGGCCCCTGGAAACACCATATATTTT
CASTRAPGNTIYF